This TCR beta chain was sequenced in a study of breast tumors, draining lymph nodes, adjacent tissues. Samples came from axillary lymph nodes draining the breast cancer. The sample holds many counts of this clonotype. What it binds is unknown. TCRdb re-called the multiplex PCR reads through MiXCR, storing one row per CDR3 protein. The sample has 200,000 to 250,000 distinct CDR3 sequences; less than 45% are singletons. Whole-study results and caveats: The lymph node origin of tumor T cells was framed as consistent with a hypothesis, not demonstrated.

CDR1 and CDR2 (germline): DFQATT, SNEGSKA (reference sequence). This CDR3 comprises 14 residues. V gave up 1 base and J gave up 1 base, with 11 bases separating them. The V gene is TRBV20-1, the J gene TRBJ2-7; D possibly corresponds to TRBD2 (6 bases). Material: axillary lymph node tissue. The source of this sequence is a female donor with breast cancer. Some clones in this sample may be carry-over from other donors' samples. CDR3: CSARGIADSYEQYF. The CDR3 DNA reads TGCAGTGCTAGAGGAATAGCGGATTCCTACGAGCAGTACTTC.